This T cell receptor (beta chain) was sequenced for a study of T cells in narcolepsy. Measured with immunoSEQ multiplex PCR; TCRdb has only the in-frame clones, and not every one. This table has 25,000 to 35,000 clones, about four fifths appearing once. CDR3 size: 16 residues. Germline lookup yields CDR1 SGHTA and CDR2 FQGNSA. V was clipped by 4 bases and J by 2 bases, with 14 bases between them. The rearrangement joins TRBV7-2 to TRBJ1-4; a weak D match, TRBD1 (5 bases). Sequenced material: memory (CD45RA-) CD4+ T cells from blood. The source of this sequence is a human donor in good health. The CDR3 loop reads CASSSGTSGTNEKLFF. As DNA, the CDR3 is TGTGCCAGCAGCTCAGGAACATCAGGGACTAATGAAAAACTGTTTTTT.